This note documents a single T cell receptor beta chain sequence. This clonotype was seen a handful of times. Its cognate antigen has yet to be identified. Nothing much larger sits one base from this clone, and base qualities are not available. The sample comes from a study of identical twins (dated by TCRdb to the mid-2010s). Regarding the research as a whole: The study deep-sequenced TCR alpha and beta repertoires from monozygotic twins, unrelated adults of various ages and cord blood to test whether fetal clonotypes persist. To rule out contamination, the twin experiments were replicated at different times with different library preparation protocols.

Libraries were built with 5' RACE. Instrument used: Illumina HiSeq 2000. A universal primer binding site was introduced by template switching, and a unique molecular identifier was present in the final cDNA, enabling accurate counting of TCR cDNA molecules. Specific primers in the conserved constant-segment region were used to synthesize first-strand cDNA for the TCR alpha and beta chains. To control for contamination, every cDNA library carried two barcodes: a SMART-Mk sample barcode plus Illumina barcodes. TruSeq adapter sequences along with Illumina sample barcodes were introduced in two successive PCR steps. Sequencing of the TCR alpha and beta cDNA libraries was done on the Illumina HiSeq platform using custom primers. In the original analysis: Raw reads were processed with MiGEC to extract unique molecular identifiers, and MiXCR was used to determine CDR3 positions. For each individual, recombination models were inferred using an EM algorithm with the repgenHMM and IGoR tools. Shared clonotypes were analyzed with the tcR package in R, and sharing was normalized by the product of cloneset sizes. Out-of-frame nonproductive sequences were analyzed to study raw recombination free of thymic and clonal selection effects. The public sequencing data were trimmed at Q25 with fastp and processed into clonotypes with MiXCR by TCRdb, which kept only in-frame beta chains. Identical CDR3 proteins give one entry, which carries the most common genes and DNA. In this record, the V and J calls reflect TCRdb's handling and not the investigators' own analysis. The sample data list 700,000 or so distinct CDR3 sequences, and approximately 21% of these were observed just once. The ten most abundant clones make up approximately 4.3% of the sample.

The full study reports these points: Zero-insertion analyses could be partly confounded by invariant T cells such as MAIT and iNKT, although diverse VJ usage argued against such confounding for most clonotypes. Fewer insertions were carried by abundant cord blood beta clonotypes, a similar but weaker trend appeared in young adult naive repertoires, and no such trend appeared in memory repertoires. Because the same donors could not be followed over many years, the conclusions depended on cross-sectional statistical analysis. Compared with coincidental sharing between unrelated individuals, an excess of low generation-probability sequences was observed among out-of-frame TCR alpha sequences shared between twins. In beta out-of-frame sequences, excess twin sharing was weaker, because having fewer shared sequences lowered the signal-to-noise ratio. In monozygotic twins, out-of-frame TCR alpha sharing was systematically underestimated by recombination models, although the models agreed with sharing between unrelated individuals.

From a lookup of the germline V gene (reference sequence), CDR1 and CDR2 are SGHAT and FQDESV. The germline ends are 12 bases apart after V is trimmed by 0 bases and J by 7 bases. Taken from cysteine to phenylalanine, the CDR3 has 14 residues. CDR3 DNA is the only sequence kept; it has 42 bases, read in frame from the first base. Only healthy Caucasian donors were included. The twin cohort comprised three pairs of female monozygotic twins, all aged roughly 18 to 30 years. RNA for TCR libraries was isolated from peripheral blood mononuclear cells. The same sample was also studied in work on T cells expressing NK-cell markers. The second source states: Three sorted T-cell subsets (CD3+CD56+NKG2C+, CD3+CD56+NKG2C- and CD3+CD56-NKG2C+) from fewer than 10 donors had their TCR beta-chain repertoires profiled. Of the eight sequenced donors, seven were found to be HCMV-seropositive and one was found to be HCMV-seronegative. In several experiments an anti-gammadeltaTCR antibody was added to restrict sorting to alphabetaTCR-expressing T cells. In more than five donors, the dominant CD3+CD56+NKG2C+ clonotypes were found to rank among the top 10 CD8+ clonotypes and to make up roughly 1.0-7.5% of CD8+ T cells. Those dominant clonotypes were again the most abundant among CD3+CD56-NKG2C+ cells in a few donors, at about 25-65%. Whether the expanded NKG2C-expressing T cell clones were specific for HCMV antigens remained unclear. The eight sequenced donors were randomly selected healthy volunteers, three men and five women. To determine HCMV serostatus, a commercial ELISA kit was used to detect HCMV-specific IgG in serum. For more than 5 donors, unsorted PBMC were also used to sequence bulk peripheral blood T-cell repertoires. MIGEC handled demultiplexing of the reads and grouping by UMI, while MiTCR was used to assemble and quantify clonotypes. To remove erroneous sequences, TCR cDNA sequences were retained only when supported by two or more reads. The tcR package was used for downstream repertoire analysis, and clonotypes were matched across fractions by CDR3 nucleotide sequence plus V segment. VDJmatch was used to annotate antigen specificity against VDJdb, with one amino acid substitution in CDR3 allowed.

The sample was PBMCs. The chain uses TRBV11-1 and TRBJ1-1; tentative D gene TRBD1, with 5 bases matching. The receptor was isolated from a woman between 18 and 29 years old in good health. The CDR3 amino acid sequence is: CASSLAGTADEAFF. The bases read TGTGCCAGCAGCTTAGCCGGGACGGCTGATGAAGCTTTCTTT.